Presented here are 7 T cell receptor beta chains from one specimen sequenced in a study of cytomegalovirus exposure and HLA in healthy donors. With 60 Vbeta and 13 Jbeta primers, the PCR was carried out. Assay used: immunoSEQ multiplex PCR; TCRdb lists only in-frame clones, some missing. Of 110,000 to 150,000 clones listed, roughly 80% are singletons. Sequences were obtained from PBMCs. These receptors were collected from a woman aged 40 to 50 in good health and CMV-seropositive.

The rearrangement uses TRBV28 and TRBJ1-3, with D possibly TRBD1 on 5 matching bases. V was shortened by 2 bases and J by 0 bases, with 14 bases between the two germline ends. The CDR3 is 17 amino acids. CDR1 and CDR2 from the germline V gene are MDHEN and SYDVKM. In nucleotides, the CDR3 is TGTGCCAGCAGTTTACTCCAGGGAAGTGACTCTGGAAACACCATATATTTT. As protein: CASSLLQGSDSGNTIYF.

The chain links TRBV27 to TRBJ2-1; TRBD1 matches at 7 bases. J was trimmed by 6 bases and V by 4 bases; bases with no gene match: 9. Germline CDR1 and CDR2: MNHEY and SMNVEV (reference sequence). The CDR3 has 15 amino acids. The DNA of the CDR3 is TGTGCCAGCAGTTCGACAGGGAAGGGGTCCAATGAGCAGTTCTTC. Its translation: CASSSTGKGSNEQFF.

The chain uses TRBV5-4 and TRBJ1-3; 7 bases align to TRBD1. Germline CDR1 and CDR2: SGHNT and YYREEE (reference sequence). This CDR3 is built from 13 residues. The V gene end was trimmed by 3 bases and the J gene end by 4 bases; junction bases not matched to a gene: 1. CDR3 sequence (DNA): TGTGCCAGCAGCTCGGACAGGGGAAACACCATATATTTT. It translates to CASSSDRGNTIYF.

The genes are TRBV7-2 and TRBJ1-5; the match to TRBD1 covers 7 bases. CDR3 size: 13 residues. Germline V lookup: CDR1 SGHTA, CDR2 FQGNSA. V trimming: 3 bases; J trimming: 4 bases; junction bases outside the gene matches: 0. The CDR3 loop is CASSFRGNQPQHF. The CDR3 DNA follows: TGTGCCAGCAGCTTCAGGGGGAATCAGCCCCAGCATTTT.

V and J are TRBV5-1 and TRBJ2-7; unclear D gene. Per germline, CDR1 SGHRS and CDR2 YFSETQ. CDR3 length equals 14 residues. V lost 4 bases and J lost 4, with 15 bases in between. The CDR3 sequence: CASSLDGRTYEQYF. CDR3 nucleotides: TGCGCCAGCAGCCTGGATGGCCGTACGTACGAGCAGTACTTC.

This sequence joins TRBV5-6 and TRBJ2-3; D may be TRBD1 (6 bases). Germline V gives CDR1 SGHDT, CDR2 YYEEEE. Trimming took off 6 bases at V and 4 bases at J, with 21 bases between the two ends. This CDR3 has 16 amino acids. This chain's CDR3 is CASTYLQGLGSDTQYF. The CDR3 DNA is TGTGCCAGCACTTACTTACAGGGCCTCGGGTCAGATACGCAGTATTTT.

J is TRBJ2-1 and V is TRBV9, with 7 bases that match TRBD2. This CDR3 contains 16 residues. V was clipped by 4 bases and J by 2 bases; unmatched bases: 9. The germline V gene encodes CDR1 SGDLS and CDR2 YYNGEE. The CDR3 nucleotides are TGTGCCAGCAGCCCGAGGGAGGGGTCGACCTACAATGAGCAGTTCTTC. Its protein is CASSPREGSTYNEQFF.